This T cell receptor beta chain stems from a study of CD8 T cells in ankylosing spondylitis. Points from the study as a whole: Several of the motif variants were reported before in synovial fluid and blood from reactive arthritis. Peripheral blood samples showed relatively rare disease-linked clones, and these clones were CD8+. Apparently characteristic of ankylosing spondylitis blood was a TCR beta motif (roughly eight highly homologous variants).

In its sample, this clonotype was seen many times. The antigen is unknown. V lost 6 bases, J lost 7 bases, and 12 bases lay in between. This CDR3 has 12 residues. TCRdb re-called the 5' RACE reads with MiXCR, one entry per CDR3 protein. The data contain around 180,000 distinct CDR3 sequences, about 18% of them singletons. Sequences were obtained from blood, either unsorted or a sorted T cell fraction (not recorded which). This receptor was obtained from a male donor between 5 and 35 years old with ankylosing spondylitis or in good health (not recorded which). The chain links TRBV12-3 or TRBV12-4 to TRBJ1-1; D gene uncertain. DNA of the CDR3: TGTGCCAGCAGCCAAGGTTTGAGTGAAGCTTTCTTT. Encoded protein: CASSQGLSEAFF.